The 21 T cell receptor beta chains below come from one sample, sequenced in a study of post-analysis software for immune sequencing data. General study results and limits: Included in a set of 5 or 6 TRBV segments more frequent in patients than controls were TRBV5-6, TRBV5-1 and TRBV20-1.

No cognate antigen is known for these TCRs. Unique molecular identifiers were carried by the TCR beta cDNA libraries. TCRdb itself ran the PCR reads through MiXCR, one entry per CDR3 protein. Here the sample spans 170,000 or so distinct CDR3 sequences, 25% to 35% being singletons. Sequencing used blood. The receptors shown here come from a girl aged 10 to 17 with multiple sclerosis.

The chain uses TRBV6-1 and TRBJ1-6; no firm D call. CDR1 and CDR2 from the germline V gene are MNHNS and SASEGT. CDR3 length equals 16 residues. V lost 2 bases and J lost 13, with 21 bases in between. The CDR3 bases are TGTGCCAGCAGTGAATTAAGGGAGAAAGAGACGGCGCCCCTCCACTTT. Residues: CASSELREKETAPLHF.

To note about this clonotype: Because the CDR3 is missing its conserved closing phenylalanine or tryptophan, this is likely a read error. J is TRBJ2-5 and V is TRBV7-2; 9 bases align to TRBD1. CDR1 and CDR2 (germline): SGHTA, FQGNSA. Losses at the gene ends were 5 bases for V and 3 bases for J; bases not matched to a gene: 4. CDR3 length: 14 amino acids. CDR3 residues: CASSLDRGKETQYC. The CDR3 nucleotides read TGTGCCAGCAGCCTGGACAGGGGAAAAGAGACCCAGTACTGC.

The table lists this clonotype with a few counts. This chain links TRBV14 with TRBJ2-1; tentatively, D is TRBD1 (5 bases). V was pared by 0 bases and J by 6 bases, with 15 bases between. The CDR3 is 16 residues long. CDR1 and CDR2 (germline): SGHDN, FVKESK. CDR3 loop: CASSQEPRQYFNEQFF. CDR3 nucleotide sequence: TGTGCCAGCAGCCAAGAGCCTAGACAGTACTTCAATGAGCAGTTCTTC.

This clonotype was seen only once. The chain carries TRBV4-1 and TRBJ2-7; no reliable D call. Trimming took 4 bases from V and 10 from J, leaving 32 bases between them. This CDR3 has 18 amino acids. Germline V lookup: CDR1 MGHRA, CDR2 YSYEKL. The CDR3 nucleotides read TGCGCCAGCAGCCGTTGGAAGTTGAACATCCTTTTACAAGAGGCCCAGTACTTC. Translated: CASSRWKLNILLQEAQYF.

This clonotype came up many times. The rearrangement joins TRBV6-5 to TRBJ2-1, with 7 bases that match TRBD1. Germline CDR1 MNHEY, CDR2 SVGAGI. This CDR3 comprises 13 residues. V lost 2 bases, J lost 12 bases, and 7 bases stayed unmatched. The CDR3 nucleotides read TGTGCCAGCAGTTACCTCGTGACAGGGTCGCAGTTCTTC. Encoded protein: CASSYLVTGSQFF.

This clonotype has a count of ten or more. The CDR3 loop is CASSQEDRQTYEQYF. The DNA of the CDR3 is TGCGCCAGCAGCCAAGAGGACAGGCAGACCTACGAGCAGTACTTC. The rearrangement links TRBV4-1 to TRBJ2-7; 7 bases map to TRBD1. The CDR3 has 15 residues. J gave up 2 bases and V 0 bases, and 4 bases lay outside the gene matches. Germline loops: CDR1 MGHRA, CDR2 YSYEKL.

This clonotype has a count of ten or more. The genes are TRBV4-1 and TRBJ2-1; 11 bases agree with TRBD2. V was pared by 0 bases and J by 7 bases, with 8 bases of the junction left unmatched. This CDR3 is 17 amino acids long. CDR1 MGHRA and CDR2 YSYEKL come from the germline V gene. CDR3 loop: CASSQEVAGGHNNEQFF. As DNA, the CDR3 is TGCGCCAGCAGCCAAGAGGTAGCGGGAGGGCATAATAATGAGCAGTTCTTC.

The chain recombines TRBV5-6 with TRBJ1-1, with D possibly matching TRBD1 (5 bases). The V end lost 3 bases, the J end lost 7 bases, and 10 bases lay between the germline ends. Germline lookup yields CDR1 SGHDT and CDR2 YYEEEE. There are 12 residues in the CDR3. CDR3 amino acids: CASSYLRVEAFF. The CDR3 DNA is TGTGCCAGCAGCTACCTCAGGGTTGAAGCTTTCTTT.

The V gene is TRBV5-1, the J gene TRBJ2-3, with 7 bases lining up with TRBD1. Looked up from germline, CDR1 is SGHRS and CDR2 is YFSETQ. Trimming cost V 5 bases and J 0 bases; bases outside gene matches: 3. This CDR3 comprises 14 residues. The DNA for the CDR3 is TGCGCCAGCAGAGCGACAGGGAGCACAGATACGCAGTATTTT. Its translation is CASRATGSTDTQYF.

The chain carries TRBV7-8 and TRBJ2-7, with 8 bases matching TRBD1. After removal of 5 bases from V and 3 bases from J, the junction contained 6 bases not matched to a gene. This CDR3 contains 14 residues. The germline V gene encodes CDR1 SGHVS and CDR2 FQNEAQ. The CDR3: CASSNRGDGYEQYF. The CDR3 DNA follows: TGTGCCAGCAGCAACAGGGGGGACGGCTACGAGCAGTACTTC.

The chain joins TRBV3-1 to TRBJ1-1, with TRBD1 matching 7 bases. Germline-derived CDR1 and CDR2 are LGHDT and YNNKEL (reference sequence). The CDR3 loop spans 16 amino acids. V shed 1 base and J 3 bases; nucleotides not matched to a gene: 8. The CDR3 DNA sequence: TGTGCCAGCAGCCAAGCCAGGGGGAATTTGGACACTGAAGCTTTCTTT. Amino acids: CASSQARGNLDTEAFF.

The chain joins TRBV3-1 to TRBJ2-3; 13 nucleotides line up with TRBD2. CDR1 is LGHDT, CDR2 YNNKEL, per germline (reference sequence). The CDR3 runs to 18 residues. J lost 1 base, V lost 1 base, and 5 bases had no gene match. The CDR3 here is CASSQGTSGRLRTDTQYF. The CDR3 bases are TGTGCCAGCAGCCAAGGGACTAGCGGGAGATTGCGCACAGATACGCAGTATTTT.

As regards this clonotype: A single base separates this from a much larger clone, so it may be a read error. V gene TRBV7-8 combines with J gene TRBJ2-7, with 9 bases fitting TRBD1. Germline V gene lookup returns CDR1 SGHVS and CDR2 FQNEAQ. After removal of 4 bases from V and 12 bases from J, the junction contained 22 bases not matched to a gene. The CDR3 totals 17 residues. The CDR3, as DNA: TGTGCCAGCAGCTATGCGCCTAGACAGGGGGGTCGAGAGACCCGGTACTTC. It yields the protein CASSYAPRQGGRETRYF.

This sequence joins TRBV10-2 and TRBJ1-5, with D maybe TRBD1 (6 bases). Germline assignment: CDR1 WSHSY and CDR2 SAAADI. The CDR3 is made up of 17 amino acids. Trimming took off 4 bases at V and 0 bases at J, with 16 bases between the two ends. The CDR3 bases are TGCGCCAGCAGTGTATTTCCAGGGGTCTATAGCAATCAGCCCCAGCATTTT. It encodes CASSVFPGVYSNQPQHF.

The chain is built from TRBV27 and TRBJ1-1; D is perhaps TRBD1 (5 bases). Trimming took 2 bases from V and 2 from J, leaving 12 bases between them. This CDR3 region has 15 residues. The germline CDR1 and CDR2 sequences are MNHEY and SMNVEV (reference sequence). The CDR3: CASSLRAGSNTEAFF. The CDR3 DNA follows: TGTGCCAGCAGTTTACGGGCAGGGAGCAACACTGAAGCTTTCTTT.

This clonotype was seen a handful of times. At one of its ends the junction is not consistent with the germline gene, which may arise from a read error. CDR3 in amino acids: CANSLTRGGAPLHF. CDR3 nucleotide sequence: TGTGCCAACAGTCTGACGAGGGGCGGAGCTCCCCTCCACTTT. The rearrangement joins TRBV27 to TRBJ1-6; TRBD1 might be the D (5 bases). The CDR3 runs to 14 residues. Germline V gene data show CDR1 as MNHEY and CDR2 as SMNVEV (reference sequence).

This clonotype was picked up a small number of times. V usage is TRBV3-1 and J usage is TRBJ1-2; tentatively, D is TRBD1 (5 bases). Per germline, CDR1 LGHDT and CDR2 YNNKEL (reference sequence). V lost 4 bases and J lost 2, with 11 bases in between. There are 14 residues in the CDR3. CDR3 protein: CASSREGQNYGYTF. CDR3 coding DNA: TGTGCCAGCAGCCGGGAGGGGCAGAACTATGGCTACACCTTC.

CDR3 DNA: TGCGCCAGCAGCGAGGTGGGATTCCAAGAGACCCAGTACTTC. Amino acids: CASSEVGFQETQYF. This chain connects TRBV5-1 to TRBJ2-5; no definite D call. V was clipped by 4 bases and J by 1 base, with 11 bases between them. Germline-derived CDR1 and CDR2 are SGHRS and YFSETQ. The CDR3 length is 14 residues.

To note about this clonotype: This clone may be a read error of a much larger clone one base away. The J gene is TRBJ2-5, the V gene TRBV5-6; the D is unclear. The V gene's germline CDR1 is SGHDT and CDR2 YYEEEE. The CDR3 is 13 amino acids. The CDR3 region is CASSPMVEEIQYF. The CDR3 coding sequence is TGTGCCAGCAGCCCGATGGTTGAAGAGATCCAGTACTTC.

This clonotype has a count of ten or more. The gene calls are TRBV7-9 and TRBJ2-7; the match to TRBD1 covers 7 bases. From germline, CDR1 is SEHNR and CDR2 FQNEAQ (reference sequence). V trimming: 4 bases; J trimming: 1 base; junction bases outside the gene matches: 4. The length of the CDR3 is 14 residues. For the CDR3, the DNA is TGTGCCAGCAGCTACCGGGACAGATCCTACGAGCAGTACTTC. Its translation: CASSYRDRSYEQYF.

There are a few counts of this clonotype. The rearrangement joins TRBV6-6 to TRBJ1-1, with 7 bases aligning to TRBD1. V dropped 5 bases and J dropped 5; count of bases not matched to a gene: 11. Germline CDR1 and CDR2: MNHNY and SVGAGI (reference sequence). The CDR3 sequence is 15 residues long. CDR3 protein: CASSTPQGTQTEAFF. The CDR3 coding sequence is TGTGCCAGCAGTACGCCACAGGGGACCCAGACTGAAGCTTTCTTT.